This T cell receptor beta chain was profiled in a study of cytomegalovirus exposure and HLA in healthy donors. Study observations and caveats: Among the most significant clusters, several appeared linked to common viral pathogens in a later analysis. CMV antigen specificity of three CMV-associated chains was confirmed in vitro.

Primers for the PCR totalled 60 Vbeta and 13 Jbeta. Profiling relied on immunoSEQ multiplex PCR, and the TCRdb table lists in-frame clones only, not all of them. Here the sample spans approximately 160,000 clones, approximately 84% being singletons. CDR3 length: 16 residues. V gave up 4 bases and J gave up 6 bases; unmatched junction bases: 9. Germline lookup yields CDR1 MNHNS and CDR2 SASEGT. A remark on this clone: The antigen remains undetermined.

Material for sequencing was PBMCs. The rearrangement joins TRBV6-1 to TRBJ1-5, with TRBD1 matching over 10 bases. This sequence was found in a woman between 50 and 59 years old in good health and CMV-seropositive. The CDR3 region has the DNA TGTGCCAGCAGTGGGCGACAGGGGGCATCGAGTCAGCCCCAGCATTTT. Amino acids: CASSGRQGASSQPQHF.